Below are 22 T cell receptor beta chains sequenced from a single sample in a study of T cell responses to AZD1222 COVID-19 vaccine listed by TCRdb under 2021. The receptor library was made with the immunoSEQ multiplex PCR assay. Here the immuneACCESS table is served through TCRdb, limited to in-frame sequences with V and J called. Missing clones are a known gap in these copies; in checked studies unresolved V genes cover under half, and the rest lacks a known reason. The sample records fewer than 110,000 clones, around 87% of which are singletons. About 4.5% of the sample rests with the top ten. The time point label on this specimen signifies: baseline before first vaccination. Sample: peripheral blood, taken on day 0 of AZD1222 vaccination. Every receptor here comes from an adult in good health.

For this clone: No DNA is shown, since the ends of the CDR3 on it are uncertain; the CDR3 is the one TCRdb lists. V and J are TRBV11-2 and TRBJ2-1. The germline gives CDR1 SGHAT, CDR2 FQNNGV. A total of 13 residues make up the CDR3, ends included. The CDR3 region is CASSRAGLNEQFF.

The chain recombines TRBV6-4 with TRBJ1-6, with D possibly being TRBD1 (5 bases). V lost 4 bases, J lost 10 bases, and 11 bases lay in between. The CDR3 runs 13 residues. In germline, CDR1 is MRHNA, CDR2 SNTAGT. CDR3 DNA: TGTGCCAGCAGTGCCTCGGAGGGGTCACCCCTCCACTTT. This encodes CASSASEGSPLHF.

This rearrangement joins TRBV11-2 to TRBJ2-1; TRBD1 aligns across 12 bases. Per the germline V gene, CDR1 is SGHAT and CDR2 is FQNNGV. V lost 1 base, J lost 8 bases, and 6 bases stayed unmatched. CDR3 length: 16 amino acids. The CDR3 here is CASSLGRGQGAYEQFF. CDR3 DNA sequence: TGTGCCAGCAGCTTAGGTAGGGGACAGGGGGCCTATGAGCAGTTCTTC.

The chain joins TRBV7-2 to TRBJ1-2; 9 positions agree with TRBD1. Germline trimming cut 9 bases from V and 4 bases from J; bases unmatched to any gene: 3. CDR1 is SGHTA, CDR2 FQGNSA, per germline. CDR3 size: 12 residues. The CDR3 DNA reads as TGTGCCAGAAAGACAGGGGGCTATGGCTACACCTTC. Protein: CARKTGGYGYTF.

Details on this clone: Mismatch with germline at one junction end may stem from a read error. This rearrangement joins TRBV19 to TRBJ2-3; 9 nucleotides agree with TRBD1. Per germline, CDR1 LNHDA and CDR2 SQIVND (reference sequence). The CDR3 is 14 residues long. The CDR3 sequence: CASSIGTGPDTQYF. The CDR3 DNA reads TGTGCCAGCAGTATAGGGACAGGGCCAGATACGCAGTATTTT.

The chain carries TRBV6-2 or TRBV6-3 and TRBJ2-7; D assignment may be TRBD1 or TRBD2 (6 bases each). The CDR3 has 15 residues. In germline, CDR1 is MNHEY, CDR2 SVGEGT. With 3 bases removed from V and 3 bases from J, the gap between germline ends came to 15 bases. This chain's CDR3 is CASSYSEEGGYEQYF. The CDR3 nucleotides read TGTGCCAGCAGTTATTCCGAAGAGGGGGGCTACGAGCAGTACTTC.

This chain links TRBV29-1 with TRBJ1-1, with D possibly being TRBD1 (5 bases). Trimming removed 1 base at V and 1 base at J, with 13 bases between. This CDR3 is built from 15 residues. CDR1 SQVTM and CDR2 ANQGSEA come from the germline V gene. The CDR3: CSVEGRGNGNTEAFF. CDR3 in DNA: TGCAGCGTTGAAGGGAGGGGAAATGGGAACACTGAAGCTTTCTTT.

The chain recombines TRBV19 with TRBJ1-6, with 10 bases aligning to TRBD1. This CDR3 comprises 13 residues. From germline, CDR1 is LNHDA and CDR2 SQIVND (reference sequence). Trimming at V came to 9 bases and at J to 9 bases, leaving 5 bases not matched to a gene. DNA of the CDR3: TGTGCCAGCCGGGACAGGGGTGGTTCACCCCTCCACTTT. Its translation: CASRDRGGSPLHF.

This chain uses TRBV9 with TRBJ2-1, with unresolved D. V shed 3 bases and J shed 2 bases, with 6 bases lying between them. The CDR3 loop spans 13 amino acids. From germline, CDR1 is SGDLS and CDR2 YYNGEE. The CDR3 region is CASSGITYNEQFF. The DNA of the CDR3 is TGTGCCAGCAGCGGGATAACCTACAATGAGCAGTTCTTC.

This clone was found once. The chain has TRBV19 and TRBJ2-1; no clear D. Trimming removed 7 bases at V and 0 bases at J, with 13 bases between. Germline loops: CDR1 LNHDA, CDR2 SQIVND (reference sequence). The CDR3 is made up of 15 amino acids. This chain's CDR3 is CASTKDRVSYNEQFF. In DNA form, the CDR3 reads TGTGCCAGTACCAAGGACCGCGTCTCCTACAATGAGCAGTTCTTC.

The genes are TRBV29-1 and TRBJ2-7, with no clear D. CDR1 and CDR2 from the germline V gene are SQVTM and ANQGSEA. V was shortened by 1 base and J by 0 bases, with 7 bases between the two germline ends. This CDR3 comprises 13 residues. CDR3 sequence (DNA): TGCAGCGTTGAAGGAGGTGACTCCTACGAGCAGTACTTC. Protein sequence: CSVEGGDSYEQYF.

The chain is built from TRBV4-1 and TRBJ1-1, with unresolved D. The CDR3 runs to 14 residues. CDR1 and CDR2 (germline): MGHRA, YSYEKL. Trimming stripped 0 bases from V and 1 base from J, with 6 bases between. CDR3 sequence reads: CASSQERANTEAFF. The CDR3 nucleotides are TGCGCCAGCAGCCAAGAACGGGCGAACACTGAAGCTTTCTTT.

This chain uses TRBV19 with TRBJ1-2; D is uncertain. V was shortened by 7 bases and J by 8 bases, with 11 bases between the two germline ends. This CDR3 comprises 11 residues. Germline V gene sequence: CDR1 LNHDA, CDR2 SQIVND (reference sequence). The CDR3 region is CASTTPPGYTF. In DNA form, the CDR3 reads TGTGCCAGTACGACACCACCCGGCTACACCTTC.

This chain uses TRBV6-5 with TRBJ1-2, with D possibly being TRBD1 (5 bases). V dropped 6 bases and J dropped 8 bases, with 13 bases sitting between them. The CDR3 totals 12 residues. The germline V gene encodes CDR1 MNHEY and CDR2 SVGAGI. CDR3 protein: CASSSGNSGYTF. The CDR3 nucleotides are TGTGCCAGCAGCTCAGGGAATTCCGGCTACACCTTC.

The gene calls are TRBV7-2 and TRBJ1-5; no firm D call. Germline V gene lookup returns CDR1 SGHTA and CDR2 FQGNSA. The CDR3 is 15 amino acids. V was trimmed by 3 bases and J by 4 bases, leaving 13 bases between them. The DNA of the CDR3 is TGTGCCAGCAGCTTCGGTTCCAGCCGGAATCAGCCCCAGCATTTT. Translation: CASSFGSSRNQPQHF.

The chain joins TRBV4-2 to TRBJ1-4, with D possibly being TRBD1 (5 bases). V was trimmed by 4 bases and J by 3 bases, leaving 15 bases between them. Germline CDR1 reads LGHNA; CDR2 reads YNFKEQ. This CDR3 has 16 residues. Written as DNA, the CDR3 is TGTGCCAGCAGCCGGCGGGACTGGGGAGCTAATGAAAAACTGTTTTTT. It yields the protein CASSRRDWGANEKLFF.

The chain employs TRBV6-2 or TRBV6-3 and TRBJ2-3; D not resolved. Germline V lookup: CDR1 MNHEY, CDR2 SVGEGT. The CDR3 loop spans 14 amino acids. Trimming stripped 5 bases from V and 2 bases from J, with 11 bases between. In DNA form, the CDR3 reads TGTGCCAGCAGTATAGGCTTTTCCACAGATACGCAGTATTTT. Amino acid sequence: CASSIGFSTDTQYF.

The chain recombines TRBV29-1 with TRBJ1-2; 12 bases fit TRBD1. The CDR3 has 19 residues. Germline V gene sequence: CDR1 SQVTM, CDR2 ANQGSEA. V lost 5 bases and J lost 4; bases outside the gene matches: 20. CDR3 region: CSVILRKRDRGPFFYGYTF. CDR3 bases: TGCAGCGTTATATTAAGGAAGAGGGACAGGGGGCCTTTCTTCTATGGCTACACCTTC. Drawing the rest from reference TRBV29-1 and TRBJ1-2, the complete variable domain is SAVISQKPSRDICQRGTSLTIQCQVDSQVTMMFWYRQQPGQSLTLIATANQGSEATYESGFVIDKFPISRPNLTFSTLTVSNMSPEDSSIYLCSVILRKRDRGPFFYGYTFGSGTRLTVV.

This clone was recorded once. This chain connects TRBV27 to TRBJ2-2; D call uncertain. This CDR3 has 11 amino acids. Deletions cut 8 bases from V and 8 bases from J, with 9 bases between. The V gene's germline CDR1 is MNHEY and CDR2 SMNVEV (reference sequence). CDR3 amino acids: CASFYGGELFF. In DNA form, the CDR3 reads TGTGCCAGCTTTTATGGTGGGGAGCTGTTTTTT.

This CDR3 reads CASSRLRGTSGNGGELFF. DNA of the CDR3: TGTGCCAGCAGCCGATTACGAGGGACTAGCGGGAACGGCGGGGAGCTGTTTTTT. The V and J genes are TRBV11-2 and TRBJ2-2; 13 bases align to TRBD2. Germline trimming cut 5 bases from V and 7 bases from J; bases unmatched to any gene: 13. Germline V gives CDR1 SGHAT, CDR2 FQNNGV. CDR3 length: 18 residues. Filled out from reference TRBV11-2 and TRBJ2-2, the complete variable domain reads EAGVAQSPRYKIIEKRQSVAFWCNPISGHATLYWYQQILGQGPKLLIQFQNNGVVDDSQLPKDRFSAERLKGVDSTLKIQPAKLEDSAVYLCASSRLRGTSGNGGELFFGEGSRLTVL.

V gene TRBV5-1 combines with J gene TRBJ2-7; 10 nucleotides line up with TRBD2. In germline, CDR1 is SGHRS, CDR2 YFSETQ. V dropped 2 bases and J dropped 3; count of bases not matched to a gene: 5. The CDR3 length is 15 residues. The CDR3 coding sequence is TGCGCCAGCAGCTTAGACGGGACTAGCGTCTACGAGCAGTACTTC. Translation: CASSLDGTSVYEQYF.

This rearrangement joins TRBV6-6 to TRBJ2-1; 14 bases agree with TRBD2. The CDR3 sequence is 16 residues long. Germline loops: CDR1 MNHNY, CDR2 SVGAGI (reference sequence). The V and J ends lost 5 bases and 3 bases, in that order; junction bases with no gene match: 3. The CDR3 reads CASSRLAGGRYNEQFF. DNA of the CDR3: TGTGCCAGCAGTCGACTAGCGGGGGGGCGCTACAATGAGCAGTTCTTC.